The 5 T cell receptor beta chains in this list originate from one sample, sequenced in a study of radiation and T cells in renal cell carcinoma. The time point was: blood 2 weeks post-SBRT. Treatment noted: 15 Gy SBRT to primary tumor, nephrectomy 4 weeks later. Clones were sequenced by immunoSEQ multiplex PCR, and TCRdb holds only the in-frame ones, with some missing. Among about 120,000 clones, around 82% were seen once, and the ten largest hold roughly 5%. Sample: blood, taken from a patient whose treatment included radiotherapy and nephrectomy. Receptor source: a man aged 45-65 years with renal cell carcinoma.

V is TRBV6-6 and J is TRBJ2-3, with D perhaps being TRBD1 or TRBD2 (6 bases each). V lost 10 bases and J lost 5, with 19 bases in between. The CDR3 loop spans 14 amino acids. Germline CDR1 is MNHNY and CDR2 is SVGAGI (reference sequence). The CDR3 sequence is CATMEGGIEDTQYF. The CDR3 coding sequence is TGTGCCACCATGGAGGGGGGTATCGAAGATACGCAGTATTTT.

The genes are TRBV12-5 and TRBJ1-5; D gene unclear. V lost 2 bases and J lost 6, with 14 bases in between. CDR3 length: 15 amino acids. Germline lookup yields CDR1 LGHNT and CDR2 FRNRAP. CDR3 in amino acids: CASGLMDLRSQPQHF. As DNA, the CDR3 is TGTGCTAGTGGTTTGATGGACCTCCGGAGTCAGCCCCAGCATTTT. The full variable domain, in which reference TRBV12-5 and TRBJ1-5 provide the parts outside the CDR3, is DARVTQTPRHKVTEMGQEVTMRCQPILGHNTVFWYRQTMMQGLELLAYFRNRAPLDDSGMPKDRFSAEMPDATLATLKIQPSEPRDSAVYFCASGLMDLRSQPQHFGDGTRLSIL.

The rearrangement links TRBV5-8 to TRBJ2-6, with 9 bases lining up with TRBD1. The CDR3 is made up of 18 amino acids. Germline lookup yields CDR1 SGHTS and CDR2 YDEGEE. After removal of 4 bases from V and 1 base from J, the junction contained 9 bases not matched to a gene. CDR3: CASSNRDRALSGANVLTF. The CDR3 DNA is TGTGCCAGCAGCAACCGGGACAGGGCTCTATCTGGGGCCAACGTCCTGACTTTC.

The chain is built from TRBV7-9 and TRBJ2-7, with a possible D match to TRBD2 (6 bases). The CDR3 runs 15 residues. V lost 4 bases to trimming and J lost 0 bases, with 13 bases between them. Germline lookup yields CDR1 SEHNR and CDR2 FQNEAQ (reference sequence). Here the CDR3 DNA reads TGTGCCAGCAGCTCCGGACTACTCCCCTCCTACGAGCAGTACTTC. This gives the protein CASSSGLLPSYEQYF.

This rearrangement joins TRBV6-5 to TRBJ1-1; weak D call: TRBD1 (6 bases). The CDR3 is made up of 14 amino acids. V shed 0 bases and J shed 1 base, with 6 bases lying between them. Germline CDR1 reads MNHEY; CDR2 reads SVGAGI. CDR3 residues: CASSYSTGNTEAFF. In DNA, the CDR3 is TGTGCCAGCAGTTACTCGACAGGGAACACTGAAGCTTTCTTT.